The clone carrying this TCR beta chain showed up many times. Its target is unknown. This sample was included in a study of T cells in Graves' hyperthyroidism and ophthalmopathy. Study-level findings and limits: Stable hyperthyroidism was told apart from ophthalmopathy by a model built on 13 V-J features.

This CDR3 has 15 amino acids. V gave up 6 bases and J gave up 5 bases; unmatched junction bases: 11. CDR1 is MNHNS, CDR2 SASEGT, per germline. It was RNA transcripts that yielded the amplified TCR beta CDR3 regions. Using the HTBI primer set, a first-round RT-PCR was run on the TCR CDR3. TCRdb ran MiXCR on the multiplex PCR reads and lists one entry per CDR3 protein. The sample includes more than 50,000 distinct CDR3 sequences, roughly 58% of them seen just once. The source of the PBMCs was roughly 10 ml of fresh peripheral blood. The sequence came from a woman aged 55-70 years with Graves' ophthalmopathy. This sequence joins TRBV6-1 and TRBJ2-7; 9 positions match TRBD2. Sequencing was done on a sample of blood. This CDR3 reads CASRDKAGGPDEQYF. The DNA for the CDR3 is TGTGCCAGCAGGGACAAGGCGGGAGGGCCCGACGAGCAGTACTTC.